The clone carrying this TCR beta chain was counted only a few times. The antigen is not known. CDR3 length equals 14 residues. The V end was cut by 0 bases, the J end by 5 bases, with 10 bases between. Looked up from germline, CDR1 is LGHNA and CDR2 is YNFKEQ. One entry per CDR3 protein, called by TCRdb with MiXCR from the 5' RACE reads. This sample has 200,000 to 250,000 distinct CDR3 sequences, with roughly 32% found just once. The sample comes from a study of CD8 T cells in ankylosing spondylitis. Overall study results and limits: There was reportedly significant enrichment of clones that were disease-linked in matched ankylosing spondylitis synovial fluid. Disease-linked clones bore a CD8+ phenotype and were relatively rare in peripheral blood. Earlier studies detected some motif variants in reactive arthritis synovial fluid and blood.

This clonotype originated in a male donor with ankylosing spondylitis or in good health (not recorded which). Material for sequencing was blood, either unsorted or a sorted T cell fraction (not recorded which). The rearrangement links TRBV4-2 to TRBJ2-5; D unclear. CDR3 sequence: CASSQDRRTETQYF. CDR3 nucleotide sequence: TGTGCCAGCAGCCAAGACCGGCGAACGGAGACCCAGTACTTC.